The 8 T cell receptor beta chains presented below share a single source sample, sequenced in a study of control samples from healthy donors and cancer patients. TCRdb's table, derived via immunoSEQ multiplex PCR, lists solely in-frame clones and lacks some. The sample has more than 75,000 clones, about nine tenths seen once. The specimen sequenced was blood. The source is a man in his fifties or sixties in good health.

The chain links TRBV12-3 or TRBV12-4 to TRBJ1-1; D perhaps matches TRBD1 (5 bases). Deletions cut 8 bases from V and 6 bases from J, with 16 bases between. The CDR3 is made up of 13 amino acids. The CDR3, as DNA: TGTGCCAGCTCCTCATGGGGGGTCGCTGAAGCTTTCTTT. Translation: CASSSWGVAEAFF.

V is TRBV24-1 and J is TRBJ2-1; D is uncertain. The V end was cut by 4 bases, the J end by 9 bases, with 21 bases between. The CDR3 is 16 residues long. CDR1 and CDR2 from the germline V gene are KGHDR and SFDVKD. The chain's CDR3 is CATSDPLGWSLGEQFF. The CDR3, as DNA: TGTGCCACCAGTGACCCCCTCGGTTGGAGCCTTGGTGAGCAGTTCTTC.

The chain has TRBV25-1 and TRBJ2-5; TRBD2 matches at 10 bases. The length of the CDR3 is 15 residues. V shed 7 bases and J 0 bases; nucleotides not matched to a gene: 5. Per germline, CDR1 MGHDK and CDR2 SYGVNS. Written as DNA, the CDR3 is TGTGCCAGCACACGTACTAGCGGGGACCAAGAGACCCAGTACTTC. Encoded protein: CASTRTSGDQETQYF.

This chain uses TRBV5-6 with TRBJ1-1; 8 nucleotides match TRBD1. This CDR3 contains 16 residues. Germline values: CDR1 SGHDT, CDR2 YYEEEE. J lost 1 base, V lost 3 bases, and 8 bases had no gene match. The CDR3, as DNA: TGTGCCAGCAGCTCCTTTGGACAGGGAAGGAACACTGAAGCTTTCTTT. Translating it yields CASSSFGQGRNTEAFF. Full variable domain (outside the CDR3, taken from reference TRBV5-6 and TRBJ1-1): DAGVTQSPTHLIKTRGQQVTLRCSPKSGHDTVSWYQQALGQGPQFIFQYYEEEERQRGNFPDRFSGHQFPNYSSELNVNALLLGDSALYLCASSSFGQGRNTEAFFGQGTRLTVV.

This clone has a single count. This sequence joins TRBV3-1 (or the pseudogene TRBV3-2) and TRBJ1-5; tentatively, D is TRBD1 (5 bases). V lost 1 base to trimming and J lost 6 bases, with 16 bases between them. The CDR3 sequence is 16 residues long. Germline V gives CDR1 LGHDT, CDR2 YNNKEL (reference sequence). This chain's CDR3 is CASSQGAWGSGQPQHF. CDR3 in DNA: TGTGCCAGCAGCCAAGGGGCGTGGGGGTCAGGTCAGCCCCAGCATTTT.

CDR3 DNA sequence: TGCGCCAGCAGCTTGTTATGGGGTATGAACACTGAAGCTTTCTTT. This codes for CASSLLWGMNTEAFF. The chain couples TRBV5-1 to TRBJ1-1; D gene unclear. CDR3 length: 15 amino acids. V was pared by 1 base and J by 0 bases, with 10 bases between. Germline values: CDR1 SGHRS, CDR2 YFSETQ.

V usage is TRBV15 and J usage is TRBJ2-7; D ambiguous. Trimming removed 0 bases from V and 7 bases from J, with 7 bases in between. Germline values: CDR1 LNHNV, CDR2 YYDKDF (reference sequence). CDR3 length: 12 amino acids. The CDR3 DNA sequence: TGTGCCACCAGCAGAGATTATGGGGAGCAGTACTTC. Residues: CATSRDYGEQYF. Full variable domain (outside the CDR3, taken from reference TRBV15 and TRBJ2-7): DAMVIQNPRYQVTQFGKPVTLSCSQTLNHNVMYWYQQKSSQAPKLLFHYYDKDFNNEADTPDNFQSRRPNTSFCFLDIRSPGLGDTAMYLCATSRDYGEQYFGPGTRLTVT.

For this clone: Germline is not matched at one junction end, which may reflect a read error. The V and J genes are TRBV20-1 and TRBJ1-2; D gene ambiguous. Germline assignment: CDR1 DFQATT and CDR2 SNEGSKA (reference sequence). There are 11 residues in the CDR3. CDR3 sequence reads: CSARSGPFCAF. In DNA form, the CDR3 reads TGCAGTGCTAGATCCGGGCCCTTTTGCGCCTTC.